One TCR beta chain is described in this entry. Its antigen is as yet unknown. These data are taken from a study of response to subunit inactivated influenza vaccine. General study results and limits: Few additional T cells are recruited per seasonal influenza vaccination, authors suggested.

MiXCR, applied by TCRdb to the RT-PCR reads, yields one record per CDR3 protein. The data contain more than 400,000 distinct CDR3 sequences, 9.5% to 13% of them seen just once; the ten biggest clones take up about 12%. This TCR came from a man aged 45-65 years who received an inactivated influenza vaccine. Here the sequenced sample was PBMCs from blood, taken 45 days after vaccination.

CDR3 nucleotide sequence: TGCAGTGCTAGCCCCCCCCCGAGGGGTGGGGAGCAGTACTTC. Translated, it gives CSASPPPRGGEQYF. The chain recombines TRBV20-1 with TRBJ2-7, with D perhaps matching TRBD1 or TRBD2 (5 bases each). Between the trimmed V and J ends, which lost 3 bases and 7 bases, there was a span of 19 bases. The CDR3 covers 14 residues. Germline V gives CDR1 DFQATT, CDR2 SNEGSKA (reference sequence).